Listed below are T cell receptor beta chains from one sample, sequenced in a study of PD-1 blockade in classical Hodgkin lymphoma. Clones were sequenced by immunoSEQ multiplex PCR, and TCRdb holds only the in-frame ones, with some missing. The sample includes roughly 40,000 clones, around 80% of them seen just once. Specimen: peripheral blood mononuclear cells (PBMCs), collected before the fourth cycle of nivolumab. Source of these receptors: a human donor with classical Hodgkin lymphoma. The CDR3 runs from the conserved cysteine through the conserved F or W. Each record gives: CDR3 protein, J gene, V gene.

CDR3aa: CATSRDRQGAGPQHF
j_gene: TRBJ1-5
v_gene: TRBV15

CDR3aa: CKAGDYNEQFF
j_gene: TRBJ2-1
v_gene: TRBV20-1

CDR3aa: CASSQPGTDEKLFF
j_gene: TRBJ1-4
v_gene: TRBV4-2

CDR3aa: CASTTDRGNSEAFF
j_gene: TRBJ1-1
v_gene: TRBV19

CDR3aa: CASTLGFRAFF
j_gene: TRBJ1-1
v_gene: TRBV28

CDR3aa: CASSTTGAGGLGNTIYF
j_gene: TRBJ1-3
v_gene: TRBV19

CDR3aa: CASSIDGVSDSPLHF
j_gene: TRBJ1-6
v_gene: TRBV19

CDR3aa: CASSQELETQYF
j_gene: TRBJ2-5
v_gene: TRBV4-1

CDR3aa: CASSPPGSYEQYF
j_gene: TRBJ2-7
v_gene: TRBV6-6

CDR3aa: CASSPGLAGGETQYF
j_gene: TRBJ2-5
v_gene: TRBV7-2

CDR3aa: CASSLALGNGYTF
j_gene: TRBJ1-2
v_gene: TRBV11-1

CDR3aa: CASSLGDLETQYF
j_gene: TRBJ2-5
v_gene: TRBV7-2

CDR3aa: CSVQLAGGGNEQFF
j_gene: TRBJ2-1
v_gene: TRBV29-1

CDR3aa: CATSSYNEQFF
j_gene: TRBJ2-1
v_gene: TRBV15

CDR3aa: CASSSHPGDQETQYF
j_gene: TRBJ2-5
v_gene: TRBV5-1

CDR3aa: CAISESQAGNGYTF
j_gene: TRBJ1-2
v_gene: TRBV10-3

CDR3aa: CASSQGTSGYNEQFF
j_gene: TRBJ2-1
v_gene: TRBV11-3

CDR3aa: CASRPAGDPYEQYF
j_gene: TRBJ2-7
v_gene: TRBV19

CDR3aa: CAISKQANYEQYF
j_gene: TRBJ2-7
v_gene: TRBV10-3

CDR3aa: CASSRDRGETQYF
j_gene: TRBJ2-5
v_gene: TRBV7-8

CDR3aa: CASSLVLQRGGGEQFF
j_gene: TRBJ2-1
v_gene: TRBV5-1

CDR3aa: CASSQYSNQPQHF
j_gene: TRBJ1-5
v_gene: TRBV6-5

CDR3aa: CASSLTGGRATSTDTQYF
j_gene: TRBJ2-3
v_gene: TRBV4-3

CDR3aa: CASIESTDTQYF
j_gene: TRBJ2-3
v_gene: TRBV2

CDR3aa: CASTGISGSPLHF
j_gene: TRBJ1-6
v_gene: TRBV2

CDR3aa: CAISHGPPGELFF
j_gene: TRBJ2-2
v_gene: TRBV10-3

CDR3aa: CASSFGRGGETQYF
j_gene: TRBJ2-5
v_gene: TRBV7-8

CDR3aa: CASSLGETSTETQYF
j_gene: TRBJ2-5
v_gene: TRBV7-9

CDR3aa: CASSLGGLAVHNEQFF
j_gene: TRBJ2-1
v_gene: TRBV7-8

CDR3aa: CASRGFVVGNQPQHF
j_gene: TRBJ1-5
v_gene: TRBV19

CDR3aa: CASSPPLGGGRNTEAFF
j_gene: TRBJ1-1
v_gene: TRBV18

CDR3aa: CASSGDSWDNEQFF
j_gene: TRBJ2-1
v_gene: TRBV2

CDR3aa: CASSSTTGSNPNEQFF
j_gene: TRBJ2-1
v_gene: TRBV7-9

CDR3aa: CASSHDISDGGELFF
j_gene: TRBJ2-2
v_gene: TRBV4-2

CDR3aa: CASSLSGGLGVEQYF
j_gene: TRBJ2-7
v_gene: TRBV5-1

CDR3aa: CASSEQGNTGELFF
j_gene: TRBJ2-2
v_gene: TRBV2

CDR3aa: CASRKKLSGQSPLHF
j_gene: TRBJ1-6
v_gene: TRBV6-5

CDR3aa: CASSGTSGARTEAFF
j_gene: TRBJ1-1
v_gene: TRBV6-5

CDR3aa: CASSYLVNTEAFF
j_gene: TRBJ1-1
v_gene: TRBV6-5

CDR3aa: CASMGRVRPSNTYTGELFF
j_gene: TRBJ2-2
v_gene: TRBV19

CDR3aa: CAISDTGGLYGYTF
j_gene: TRBJ1-2
v_gene: TRBV10-3

CDR3aa: CASSTNEKLFF
j_gene: TRBJ1-4
v_gene: TRBV9

CDR3aa: CAWRGQGTLPGAFF
j_gene: TRBJ1-1
v_gene: TRBV30

CDR3aa: CASTWGQGNTGELFF
j_gene: TRBJ2-2
v_gene: TRBV19

CDR3aa: CASSPRQGYTGELFF
j_gene: TRBJ2-2
v_gene: TRBV7-2

CDR3aa: CASSLDRGNYGYTF
j_gene: TRBJ1-2
v_gene: TRBV11-3

CDR3aa: CASSATGGGNQPQHF
j_gene: TRBJ1-5
v_gene: TRBV2

CDR3aa: CASSPGTGRSTNEKLFF
j_gene: TRBJ1-4
v_gene: TRBV4-3

CDR3aa: CASRRDGERTF
j_gene: TRBJ1-2
v_gene: TRBV28

CDR3aa: CASTPPGTGNTGELFF
j_gene: TRBJ2-2
v_gene: TRBV7-6

CDR3aa: CASRRGTLDNYGYTF
j_gene: TRBJ1-2
v_gene: TRBV28

CDR3aa: CASSVEVAGSTDTQYF
j_gene: TRBJ2-3
v_gene: TRBV9

CDR3aa: CAIPGSSARNRNTEAFF
j_gene: TRBJ1-1
v_gene: TRBV5-4